This T cell receptor beta chain was identified in a study of CD8+CD57+ T cells in acquired aplastic anemia. The table lists this clonotype with a count of one. Without the conserved terminal phenylalanine or tryptophan, this CDR3 likely stems from a read error. It is unclear where the CDR3 begins or ends on the DNA, so no DNA is shown, and the CDR3 is as TCRdb lists it. Genomic DNA constituted the template upon which TCR beta VDJ and CDR3 profiling was performed. TCRdb fed the reads into MiXCR, producing one record per CDR3 protein. The sample has about 420,000 distinct CDR3 sequences; under 80% are singletons. The CDR3 region is 14 residues in length, termini included. Germline values: CDR1 LNHDA, CDR2 SQIVND (reference sequence).

The receptor was isolated from a human donor in good health, serving as a control. This chain connects TRBV19 to TRBJ1-2. Sequenced: sorted CD4+, CD8+, or CD8+CD57+ T cells (not recorded which) from PBMCs. This chain's CDR3 is CATRREIANYEFTG.